This T cell receptor (beta chain) was identified in a study of CD8+ T cells in alopecia areata. Findings of the study overall: Among the cells sequenced in scalp samples are also the resident alphabeta T cells of normal skin. Affected lesional scalp, above all in alopecia totalis/universalis, was more clonal than normal scalp.

cDNA reverse transcribed from extracted RNA served as the sequencing template. Clones were sequenced by immunoSEQ multiplex PCR, and TCRdb holds only the in-frame ones, with some missing. This sample has 110,000 to 150,000 clones, with about half found just once. In regard to this clone: What it binds is not known.

Material: CD4+ T cells sorted from blood, obtained at week 0. This clonotype was sampled from a human donor with alopecia areata.

Here the CDR3 reads CASSSRTGLQETQYF. DNA of the CDR3: TGTGCCAGCAGCTCCCGGACGGGACTTCAAGAGACCCAGTACTTC. The V call is TRBV7-9, the J call TRBJ2-5; D might be TRBD2 (6 bases). This CDR3 region has 15 residues. V lost 4 bases and J lost 2, with 14 bases in between. Germline CDR1 SEHNR, CDR2 FQNEAQ (reference sequence).